The clone carrying this TCR beta chain has just a few counts. Its antigen is undetermined. The data belong to a study of T cells after yellow fever vaccination. Study-level results: Researchers noted that a small share of clonotypes showed up in both CD4 and CD8 compartments.

MiXCR was run by TCRdb on the 5' RACE reads, yielding one entry per CDR3 protein. The sample includes 350,000 to 550,000 distinct CDR3 sequences, approximately 18% of them seen just once. The CDR3 contains 13 residues. Looked up from germline, CDR1 is KGHSH and CDR2 is LQKENI. Trimming left V 3 bases short and J 6 bases short, with 9 bases between. The sequence was collected from a man between 18 and 35 years old who received the YFV17D yellow fever vaccine. The chain uses TRBV18 and TRBJ2-1; D gene uncertain. This specimen was PBMCs, taken before the yellow fever booster vaccination. For the CDR3, the DNA is TGTGCCAGCTCACCGCCCGCTGTCAATGAGCAGTTCTTC. It specifies CASSPPAVNEQFF.